This TCR beta chain is drawn from a study of blood T cell repertoires in COVID-19. Study as a whole: COVID-19 samples collected from the United States, Italy and Spain covered acute and convalescent phases. T cells, B-cell-depleted T cells, or PBMCs provided the cDNA or gDNA that served as material.

CDR1 and CDR2 from the germline V gene are SGDLS and YYNGEE. V gave up 4 bases and J gave up 5 bases; unmatched junction bases: 5. The CDR3 has 15 residues. Under the authors' procedure: Amplifying reference gene primers gave estimates of nucleated cell counts. Generated by immunoSEQ multiplex PCR, the TCRdb table keeps only in-frame clones and is missing some. The V and J calls and the clone size are those of that table, but D and trimming were determined from the DNA. The data contain about 120,000 clones, about nine tenths of them singletons. This rearrangement joins TRBV9 to TRBJ2-2, with TRBD1 matching 10 bases. The sequenced sample consisted of peripheral blood. This receptor was identified in a man aged 40-49 years with acute or convalescent COVID-19. The CDR3 region has the DNA TGTGCCAGCAGCCCCCGGACAGGGGGAACCGGGGAGCTGTTTTTT. This codes for CASSPRTGGTGELFF.